The 26 T cell receptor beta chains below come from one sample, sequenced in a study of identifying expanded T cells in peripheral blood. The repertoire was sequenced with immunoSEQ multiplex PCR; TCRdb's copy has only in-frame clones and lacks some. The sample holds under 150,000 clones, 84% seen once. Sequenced sample: blood. These TCRs come from a person between 18 and 69 years old in good health.

The rearrangement uses TRBV18 and TRBJ2-3; 8 positions match TRBD1. This CDR3 region has 18 residues. J lost 1 base, V lost 2 bases, and 11 bases had no gene match. The germline V gene has CDR1 KGHSH and CDR2 LQKENI. The CDR3 spells CASSPNLPLQGGTDTQYF. CDR3 nucleotide sequence: TGTGCCAGCTCACCAAACCTACCCTTACAGGGGGGCACAGATACGCAGTATTTT.

J is TRBJ1-2 and V is TRBV2, with a tentative D call TRBD1 (5 bases). The CDR3 extends over 13 amino acids. CDR1 is SNHLY and CDR2 is FYNNEI in the germline V gene. V lost 4 bases to trimming and J lost 3 bases, with 9 bases between them. The CDR3 nucleotides read TGTGCCAGCAGTGGGGGGGGTGACTATGGCTACACCTTC. Its translation: CASSGGGDYGYTF.

The chain carries TRBV11-2 and TRBJ2-7, with D uncertain. V was cut by 0 bases and J by 1 base, with 19 bases left in between. This CDR3 has 18 amino acids. Germline assignment: CDR1 SGHAT and CDR2 FQNNGV. CDR3 region: CASSLDMFEVSGSYEQYF. The CDR3 nucleotides read TGTGCCAGCAGCTTAGATATGTTCGAAGTGTCCGGATCCTACGAGCAGTACTTC.

The CDR3 is CASSQEESTEAFF. The CDR3, as DNA: TGCGCCAGCAGCCAAGAGGAGAGCACTGAAGCTTTCTTT. V gene TRBV4-3 combines with J gene TRBJ1-1; no clear D. The CDR3 contains 13 residues. Germline V gene lookup returns CDR1 LGHNA and CDR2 YSLEER. V gave up 0 bases and J gave up 4 bases, with 6 bases separating them.

This chain uses TRBV6-6 with TRBJ2-1, with 10 nucleotides matching TRBD1. Germline V gene sequence: CDR1 MNHNY, CDR2 SVGAGI (reference sequence). V lost 2 bases and J lost 11; bases outside the gene matches: 6. The length of the CDR3 is 14 residues. CDR3 amino acids: CASSYGTGAGKQFF. DNA of the CDR3: TGTGCCAGCAGTTACGGGACAGGGGCTGGTAAGCAGTTCTTC.

This chain uses TRBV19 with TRBJ1-6; TRBD1 aligns across 8 bases. Germline trimming cut 6 bases from V and 7 bases from J; bases unmatched to any gene: 5. Germline CDR1 and CDR2: LNHDA and SQIVND (reference sequence). The CDR3 consists of 14 residues. The CDR3 is CASSPWTGNSPLHF. The CDR3 nucleotides are TGTGCCAGTAGCCCATGGACAGGGAATTCACCCCTCCACTTT.

This clone was observed a few times. The sample holds other DNA sequences that translate to the same CDR3. The chain recombines TRBV6-5 with TRBJ2-2; D possibly matches TRBD1 or TRBD2 (5 bases each). CDR1 is MNHEY and CDR2 is SVGAGI in the germline V gene. This CDR3 spans 16 amino acids. V was cut by 0 bases and J by 4 bases, with 12 bases left in between. In DNA, the CDR3 is TGTGCCAGCAGTTACTCGATCATTGGGGGCACCGGGGAGCTGTTTTTT. Translating it yields CASSYSIIGGTGELFF.

The chain links TRBV5-6 to TRBJ1-1; D ambiguous. This CDR3 is 14 amino acids long. V was cut by 3 bases and J by 1 base, with 10 bases left in between. From germline, CDR1 is SGHDT and CDR2 YYEEEE. CDR3 region: CASSSQIWNTEAFF. The DNA for the CDR3 is TGTGCCAGCAGCTCGCAGATTTGGAACACTGAAGCTTTCTTT.

V and J are TRBV7-8 and TRBJ2-7; D may match TRBD1 or TRBD2 (5 bases each). The germline gives CDR1 SGHVS, CDR2 FQNEAQ. Trimming pared 1 base from V and 0 bases from J, leaving 13 bases between. This CDR3 spans 16 amino acids. The CDR3 loop is CASSLEVGTASYEQYF. The DNA of the CDR3 is TGTGCCAGCAGCTTAGAGGTAGGGACCGCCTCCTACGAGCAGTACTTC.

The J gene is TRBJ1-1, the V gene TRBV5-1, with D possibly TRBD1 on 5 matching bases. Trimming took off 0 bases at V and 5 bases at J, with 14 bases between the two ends. Germline V lookup: CDR1 SGHRS, CDR2 YFSETQ. The CDR3 has 15 residues. CDR3 nucleotides: TGCGCCAGCAGCTTGGATCCAGGGTCCCAGACTGAAGCTTTCTTT. This encodes CASSLDPGSQTEAFF.

This rearrangement joins TRBV15 to TRBJ2-4; D might be TRBD1 or TRBD2, each matching 5 bases. CDR3 length: 16 amino acids. The germline V gene has CDR1 LNHNV and CDR2 YYDKDF (reference sequence). V dropped 3 bases and J dropped 6 bases, with 18 bases sitting between them. CDR3 DNA sequence: TGTGCCACCAGCAGGGGCCTTCTTGGGGGTTTAAACATTCAGTACTTC. Amino acid sequence: CATSRGLLGGLNIQYF.

This chain connects TRBV19 to TRBJ1-1; D remains ambiguous. The V end lost 7 bases, the J end lost 5 bases, and 23 bases lay between the germline ends. Germline lookup yields CDR1 LNHDA and CDR2 SQIVND (reference sequence). The CDR3 is 16 amino acids. The CDR3 coding sequence is TGTGCCAGTATCGATGGGTCCGCGGGGAGAGGGACTGAAGCTTTCTTT. It encodes CASIDGSAGRGTEAFF.

The chain uses TRBV6-4 and TRBJ2-2, with TRBD2 as a possible D gene (5 bases). The CDR3 consists of 14 residues. Per germline, CDR1 MRHNA and CDR2 SNTAGT. V lost 3 bases and J lost 5, with 10 bases in between. As DNA, the CDR3 is TGTGCCAGCAGTGAGGGAGATAAGACCGGGGAGCTGTTTTTT. Translated, it gives CASSEGDKTGELFF.

This clone is a singleton in its sample. J is TRBJ2-1 and V is TRBV29-1; 8 bases match TRBD2. The CDR3 has 17 residues. The junction had 11 bases not matched to a gene; V was cut back by 1 base and J by 3 bases. The germline CDR1 and CDR2 sequences are SQVTM and ANQGSEA. CDR3 sequence (DNA): TGCAGCGTTGAAGTGCGGACTAGCCTCCTCCTCTACAATGAGCAGTTCTTC. Translation gives CSVEVRTSLLLYNEQFF.

This clone was counted between two and nine times. The chain carries TRBV7-2 and TRBJ1-1, with TRBD1 identical over 7 bases. J was trimmed by 2 bases and V by 5 bases; bases with no gene match: 8. Germline CDR1 is SGHTA and CDR2 is FQGNSA. The CDR3 sequence is 15 residues long. The CDR3 spells CASSARQGLNTEAFF. Written as DNA, the CDR3 is TGTGCCAGCAGCGCCCGACAGGGTTTAAACACTGAAGCTTTCTTT. Full variable domain (rest looked up from reference TRBV7-2 and TRBJ1-1): GAGVSQSPSNKVTEKGKDVELRCDPISGHTALYWYRQSLGQGLEFLIYFQGNSAPDKSGLPSDRFSAERTGGSVSTLTIQRTQQEDSAVYLCASSARQGLNTEAFFGQGTRLTVV.

The count of this clone is one. The chain carries TRBV5-1 and TRBJ2-7; D might be TRBD2 (6 bases). Germline V CDR1 and CDR2: SGHRS, YFSETQ. Trimming stripped 5 bases from V and 1 base from J, with 25 bases between. The CDR3 contains 18 residues. DNA for the CDR3: TGCGCCAGCAGGCTCTTTTCGGGTTTCGGGGGATCTTCCTACGAGCAGTACTTC. Amino acids: CASRLFSGFGGSSYEQYF.

This chain connects TRBV7-9 to TRBJ1-6; D gene ambiguous. V was pared by 1 base and J by 9 bases, with 13 bases between. This CDR3 is built from 15 residues. Germline V gene sequence: CDR1 SEHNR, CDR2 FQNEAQ (reference sequence). The CDR3 nucleotides read TGTGCCAGCAGCTTAGGCAGACTATCGATTTCACCCCTCCACTTT. This encodes CASSLGRLSISPLHF. The entire variable domain, with the rest obtained from reference TRBV7-9 and TRBJ1-6, is as follows: DTGVSQNPRHKITKRGQNVTFRCDPISEHNRLYWYRQTLGQGPEFLTYFQNEAQLEKSRLLSDRFSAERPKGSFSTLEIQRTEQGDSAMYLCASSLGRLSISPLHFGNGTRLTVT.

The sample holds one count of this clone. The chain joins TRBV5-4 to TRBJ1-2, with D possibly matching TRBD1 (6 bases). CDR3 length: 17 residues. Germline V gives CDR1 SGHNT, CDR2 YYREEE (reference sequence). Trimming pared 4 bases from V and 2 bases from J, leaving 21 bases between. CDR3 in amino acids: CASSRGSPITGNYGYTF. The CDR3 coding sequence is TGTGCCAGCAGCAGAGGGAGCCCAATTACAGGGAACTATGGCTACACCTTC.

J is TRBJ1-2 and V is TRBV7-2, with D possibly TRBD1 on 5 matching bases. V was shortened by 2 bases and J by 6 bases, with 10 bases between the two germline ends. This CDR3 spans 13 amino acids. Germline V gene lookup returns CDR1 SGHTA and CDR2 FQGNSA. CDR3 nucleotides: TGTGCCAGCAGCTTATCCAGGGAGGATGGCTACACCTTC. This codes for CASSLSREDGYTF. Full variable domain (rest looked up from reference TRBV7-2 and TRBJ1-2): GAGVSQSPSNKVTEKGKDVELRCDPISGHTALYWYRQSLGQGLEFLIYFQGNSAPDKSGLPSDRFSAERTGGSVSTLTIQRTQQEDSAVYLCASSLSREDGYTFGSGTRLTVV.

CDR3 DNA: TGTGCCATCAGTCGACAGCAAGAGACCCAGTACTTC. Translation: CAISRQQETQYF. The chain has TRBV10-3 and TRBJ2-5, with D maybe TRBD1 (5 bases). This CDR3 has 12 residues. Germline CDR1 reads ENHRY; CDR2 reads SYGVKD. With 5 bases removed from V and 2 bases from J, the gap between germline ends came to 6 bases.

V is TRBV29-1 and J is TRBJ2-7, with 9 bases aligning to TRBD1. This CDR3 contains 12 residues. The trim removed 4 bases at V and 2 bases at J, leaving 0 bases unmatched. Germline CDR1 SQVTM, CDR2 ANQGSEA. CDR3 in DNA: TGCAGCGTTGGGGACAGGGCCTACGAGCAGTACTTC. Protein: CSVGDRAYEQYF.

This clone was recorded a few times. V gene TRBV6-5 combines with J gene TRBJ2-5; D remains ambiguous. The CDR3 runs 14 residues. Trimming stripped 0 bases from V and 1 base from J, with 6 bases between. Germline CDR1 reads MNHEY; CDR2 reads SVGAGI. The CDR3 DNA follows: TGTGCCAGCAGTTACTCGGGATCCCAAGAGACCCAGTACTTC. Protein sequence: CASSYSGSQETQYF.

This chain links TRBV19 with TRBJ1-2; D unclear. This CDR3 has 14 residues. Germline V gene sequence: CDR1 LNHDA, CDR2 SQIVND (reference sequence). Trimming took off 2 bases at V and 4 bases at J, with 11 bases between the two ends. The CDR3 DNA follows: TGTGCCAGTAGTATACCCCTCGCGTCCTATGGCTACACCTTC. Its protein is CASSIPLASYGYTF.

The V call is TRBV2, the J call TRBJ1-2, with 8 bases fitting TRBD1. Trimming at V came to 3 bases and at J to 6 bases, leaving 6 bases not matched to a gene. The CDR3 runs to 14 residues. Per germline, CDR1 SNHLY and CDR2 FYNNEI. CDR3 nucleotide sequence: TGTGCCAGCAGTGAGGACAGGGTGGCAGATGGCTACACCTTC. This encodes CASSEDRVADGYTF.

This chain joins TRBV9 and TRBJ1-2; the D gene is possibly TRBD1 (5 bases). The V end lost 4 bases, the J end lost 11 bases, and 21 bases lay between the germline ends. Germline-derived CDR1 and CDR2 are SGDLS and YYNGEE. The CDR3 has 14 amino acids. CDR3 amino acids: CASSQGDGRRSYTF. CDR3 DNA sequence: TGTGCCAGCAGCCAAGGGGATGGGCGTCGAAGTTACACCTTC.

This rearrangement joins TRBV9 to TRBJ1-1, with 11 bases matching TRBD1. The CDR3 sequence is 16 residues long. CDR1 and CDR2 (germline): SGDLS, YYNGEE. V shed 4 bases, J shed 5 bases, and the junction held 10 bases outside the gene matches. The CDR3 reads CASSPGQGVFGTEAFF. Written as DNA, the CDR3 is TGTGCCAGCAGCCCGGGACAGGGGGTGTTTGGGACTGAAGCTTTCTTT.